The sequence of this TCR beta chain was determined in a study of blood T cells in healthy people across ages. This clonotype turned up a few times. The ends were cut back, 1 base at V and 2 bases at J, with 9 bases in the middle. The CDR3 totals 14 residues. Germline values: CDR1 LGHDT, CDR2 YNNKEL (reference sequence). The authors ran a second PCR of about 7 to 12 cycles using a sample-barcoded 5' primer and a J-beta primer mix. Any given sample supplied a minimum of 3 million CDR3-containing paired-end reads. TCRdb re-called the 5' RACE reads with MiXCR, one entry per CDR3 protein. The sample carries 1.5 million to 2 million distinct CDR3 sequences, 34% recorded once.

The source material was blood. The chain uses TRBV3-1 and TRBJ2-7; D uncertain. This receptor was obtained from a woman aged 25 to 39 in good health. The CDR3 spells CASSQAYSPYEQYF. The CDR3, as DNA: TGTGCCAGCAGCCAAGCATACAGCCCCTACGAGCAGTACTTC.